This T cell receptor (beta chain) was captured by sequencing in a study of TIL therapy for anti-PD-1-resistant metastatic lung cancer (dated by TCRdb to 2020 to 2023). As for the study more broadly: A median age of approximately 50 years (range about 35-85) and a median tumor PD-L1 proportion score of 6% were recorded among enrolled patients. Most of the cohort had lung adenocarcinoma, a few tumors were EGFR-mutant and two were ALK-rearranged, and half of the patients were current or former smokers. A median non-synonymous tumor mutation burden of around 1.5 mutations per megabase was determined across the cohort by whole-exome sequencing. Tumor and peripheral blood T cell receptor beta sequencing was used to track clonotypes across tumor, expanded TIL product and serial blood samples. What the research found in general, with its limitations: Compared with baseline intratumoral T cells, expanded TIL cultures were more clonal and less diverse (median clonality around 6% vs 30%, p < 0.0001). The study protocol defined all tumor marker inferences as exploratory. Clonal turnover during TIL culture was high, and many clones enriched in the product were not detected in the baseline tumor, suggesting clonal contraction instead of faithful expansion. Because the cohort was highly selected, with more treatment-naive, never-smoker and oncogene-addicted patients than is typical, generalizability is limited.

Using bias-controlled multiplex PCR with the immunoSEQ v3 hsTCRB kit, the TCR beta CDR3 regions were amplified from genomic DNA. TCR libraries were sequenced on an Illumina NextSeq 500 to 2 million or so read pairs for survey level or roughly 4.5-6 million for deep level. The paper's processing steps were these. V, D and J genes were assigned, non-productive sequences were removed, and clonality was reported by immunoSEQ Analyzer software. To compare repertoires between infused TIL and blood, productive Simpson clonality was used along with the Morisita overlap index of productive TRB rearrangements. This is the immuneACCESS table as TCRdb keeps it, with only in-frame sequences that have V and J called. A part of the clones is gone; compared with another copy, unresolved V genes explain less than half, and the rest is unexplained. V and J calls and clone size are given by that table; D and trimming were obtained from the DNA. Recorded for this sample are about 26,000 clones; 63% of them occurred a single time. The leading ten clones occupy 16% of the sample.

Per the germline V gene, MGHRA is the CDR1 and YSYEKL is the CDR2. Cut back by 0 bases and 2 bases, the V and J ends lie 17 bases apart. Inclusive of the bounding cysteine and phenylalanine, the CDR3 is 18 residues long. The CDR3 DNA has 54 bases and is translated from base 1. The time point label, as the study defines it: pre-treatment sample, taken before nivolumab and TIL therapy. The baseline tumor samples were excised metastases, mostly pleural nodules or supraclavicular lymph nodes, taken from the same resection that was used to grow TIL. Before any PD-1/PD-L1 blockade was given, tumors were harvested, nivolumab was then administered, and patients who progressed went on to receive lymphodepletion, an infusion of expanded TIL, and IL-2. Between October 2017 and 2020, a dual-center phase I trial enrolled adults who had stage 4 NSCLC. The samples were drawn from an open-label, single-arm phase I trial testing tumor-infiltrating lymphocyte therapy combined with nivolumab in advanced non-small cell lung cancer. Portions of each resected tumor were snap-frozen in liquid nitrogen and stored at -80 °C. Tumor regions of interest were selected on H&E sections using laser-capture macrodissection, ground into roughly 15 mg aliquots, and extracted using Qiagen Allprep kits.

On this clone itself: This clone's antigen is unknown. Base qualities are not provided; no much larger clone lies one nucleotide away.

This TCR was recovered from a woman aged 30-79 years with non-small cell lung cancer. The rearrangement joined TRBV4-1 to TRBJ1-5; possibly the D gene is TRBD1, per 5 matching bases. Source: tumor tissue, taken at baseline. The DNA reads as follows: TGCGCCAGCAGCCAAGATCAGCCGGGGTGGGGGGGCAATCAGCCCCAGCATTTT. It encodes CASSQDQPGWGGNQPQHF.